This is a list of T cell receptor beta chains from one sample in a study of vaccination effects on CD4 cells after COVID-19. Their antigen targets remain unknown. Some clones are missing from TCRdb's copy, which holds only in-frame ones; the method was immunoSEQ multiplex PCR. The data show some 68,000 clones, approximately 82% seen once. Material: CD4+ T cells from PBMCs cultured with HCoV-229E spike peptides, obtained after COVID-19 vaccination. Receptors originate from a human donor who received a COVID-19 vaccine. Both conserved end residues are part of each CDR3. D genes are given only for firm matches. The size of a clone is reported for some rows only, either as once, few or many, or as a class for expanded clones.

once	TRBV6-5	TRBJ1-3	NA	TGTGCCAGCAGTTACTCCCGGGACAACTCTGGAAACACCATATATTTT	CASSYSRDNSGNTIYF
few	TRBV6-5	TRBJ1-2	TRBD1	TGTGCCAGCAGTTACACCGGGACAGGATATGGCTACACCTTC	CASSYTGTGYGYTF
NA	TRBV9	TRBJ1-2	TRBD1	TGTGCCAGCAGCGTAGTCAGGGGGAGGTTCACCTTC	CASSVVRGRFTF
NA	TRBV6-4	TRBJ2-2	TRBD1	TGTGCCAGCAGTGACACAAGCAACAGGGGTAACACCGGGGAGCTGTTTTTT	CASSDTSNRGNTGELFF
NA	TRBV29-1	TRBJ2-1	TRBD2	TGCAGCGTTGAGGTTCTAGCGGGGGGGCTTGGGGAGCAGTTCTTC	CSVEVLAGGLGEQFF
NA	TRBV6-1	TRBJ1-4	NA	TGTGCCAGCAGTGAAATCAGGGACAATGAAAAACTGTTTTTT	CASSEIRDNEKLFF
NA	TRBV19	TRBJ1-2	NA	TGTGCCAGTAACCGGGGGCGAGGGTATGGCTACACCTTC	CASNRGRGYGYTF
NA	TRBV19	TRBJ1-2	NA	TGTGCCAGTAGCAGGCGGACTTCAGGGGCGTTGAACTATGGCTACACCTTC	CASSRRTSGALNYGYTF
NA	TRBV28	TRBJ1-3	TRBD1	TGTGCCAGCGGTGGACAGGGAGGCGGAAACACCATATATTTT	CASGGQGGGNTIYF
NA	TRBV7-8	TRBJ1-1	NA	TGTGCCAGCAGCTTACAAGGGGCGCACACTGAAGCTTTCTTT	CASSLQGAHTEAFF
NA	TRBV24-1	TRBJ2-3	TRBD1	TGTGCCACCAGTGACCATGACAGGGTCCCAGATACGCAGTATTTT	CATSDHDRVPDTQYF
NA	TRBV4-3	TRBJ1-2	NA	TGCGCCAGCAGCCAAGAAGGACCCGGGGGGTCGGGTGGCTACACCTTC	CASSQEGPGGSGGYTF
NA	TRBV18	TRBJ1-2	TRBD1	TGTGCCAGCTCCCCTGACAGGGATTTTCGTGGCTACACCTTC	CASSPDRDFRGYTF
NA	TRBV18	TRBJ1-5	NA	TGTGCCAGCTCACCACCGGGGCAGGGCTCCCAGCCCCAGCATTTT	CASSPPGQGSQPQHF
NA	TRBV11-1	TRBJ2-3	TRBD1	TGTGCCAGCAGCCCTGACAGGGTGGGGACAGATACGCAGTATTTT	CASSPDRVGTDTQYF
NA	TRBV10-3	TRBJ1-2	NA	TGTGCCATCAGTGGTGCGGACGGGGGCTACACCTTC	CAISGADGGYTF
NA	TRBV5-1	TRBJ1-6	NA	TGCGCCAGCAGTTCCGGCCATAGCTCCTATAATTCACCCCTCCACTTT	CASSSGHSSYNSPLHF
NA	TRBV29-1	TRBJ2-3	NA	TGCAGCGTTGGGGGGTCTAGCACAGATACGCAGTATTTT	CSVGGSSTDTQYF
NA	TRBV5-1	TRBJ1-2	NA	TGCGCCAGCAGCTTGGGGCTTCACACCGAATATGGCTACACCTTC	CASSLGLHTEYGYTF
few	TRBV14	TRBJ1-2	NA	TGTGCCAGCAGCCGACACGTCCCAAACTATGGCTACACCTTC	CASSRHVPNYGYTF
NA	TRBV5-1	TRBJ1-1	NA	TGCGCCAGCAGCCCACAGGGTGGGAACACTGAAGCTTTCTTT	CASSPQGGNTEAFF
NA	TRBV5-5	TRBJ1-2	NA	TGTGCCAGCAGCCCAGGACCTGGACCCTCCCCGCCGGGCTACACCTTC	CASSPGPGPSPPGYTF
NA	TRBV30	TRBJ2-5	NA	TGTGCCTGGAGCCCAGGGAGGGAGACCCAGTACTTC	CAWSPGRETQYF
NA	TRBV10-3	TRBJ1-5	NA	TGTGCCATCAGTGACGGGTCCAGCGGGGGTCAGCCCCAGCATTTT	CAISDGSSGGQPQHF
NA	TRBV9	TRBJ2-1	NA	TGTGCCAGCAGCGTAGCGGGGGCCCCCTACAATGAGCAGTTCTTC	CASSVAGAPYNEQFF
NA	TRBV6-1	TRBJ2-4	NA	TGTGCCAGCAGTGATTGGGCAGGGGTTTCCAAAAACATTCAGTACTTC	CASSDWAGVSKNIQYF
few	TRBV2	TRBJ1-4	NA	TGTGCCAGCAGTGAAGGATCGGAGGGGGAAAAACTGTTTTTT	CASSEGSEGEKLFF
NA	TRBV24-1	TRBJ2-5	TRBD1	TGTGCCACCAGTGATGCCCAGGGGGCGGGGGAGACCCAGTACTTC	CATSDAQGAGETQYF
NA	TRBV6-5	TRBJ1-2	TRBD1	TGTGCCAGCAGACAGGGGGCTTACTATGGCTACACCTTC	CASRQGAYYGYTF
NA	TRBV7-3	TRBJ1-5	NA	TGTGCCAGCAGCTCCCGGGCAAGAGGGCGTCAGCCCCAGCATTTT	CASSSRARGRQPQHF
few	TRBV5-4	TRBJ2-3	TRBD2	TGTGCCAGCACCCTAAGCGGGGGCACAGATACGCAGTATTTT	CASTLSGGTDTQYF